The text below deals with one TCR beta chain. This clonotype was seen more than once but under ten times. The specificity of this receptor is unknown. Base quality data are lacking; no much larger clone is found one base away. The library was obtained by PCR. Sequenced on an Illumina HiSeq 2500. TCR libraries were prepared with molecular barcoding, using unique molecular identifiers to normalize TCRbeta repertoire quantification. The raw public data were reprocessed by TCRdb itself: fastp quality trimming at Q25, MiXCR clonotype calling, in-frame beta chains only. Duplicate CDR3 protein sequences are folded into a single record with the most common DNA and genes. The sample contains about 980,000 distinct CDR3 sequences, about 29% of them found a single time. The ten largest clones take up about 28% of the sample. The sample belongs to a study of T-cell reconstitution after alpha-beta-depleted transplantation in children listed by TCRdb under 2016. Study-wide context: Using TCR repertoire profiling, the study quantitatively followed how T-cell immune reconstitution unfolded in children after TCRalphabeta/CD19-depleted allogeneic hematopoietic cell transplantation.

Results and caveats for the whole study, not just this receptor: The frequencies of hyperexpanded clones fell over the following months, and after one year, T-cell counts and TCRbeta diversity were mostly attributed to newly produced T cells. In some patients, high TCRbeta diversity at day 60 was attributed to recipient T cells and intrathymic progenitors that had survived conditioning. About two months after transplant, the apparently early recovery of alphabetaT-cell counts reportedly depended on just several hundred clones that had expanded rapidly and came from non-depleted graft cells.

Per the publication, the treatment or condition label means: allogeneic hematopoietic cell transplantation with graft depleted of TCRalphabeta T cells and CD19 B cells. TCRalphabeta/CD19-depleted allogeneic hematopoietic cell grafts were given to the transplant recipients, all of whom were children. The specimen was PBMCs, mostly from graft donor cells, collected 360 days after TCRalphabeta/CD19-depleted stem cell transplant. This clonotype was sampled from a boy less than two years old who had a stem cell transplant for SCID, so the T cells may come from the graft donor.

At the DNA level, the sequence is TGTGCCAGCAGTTACGTGGGGGGGACAACCTACGAGCAGTACTTC. Its protein reads: CASSYVGGTTYEQYF. The chain is made from TRBV6-5 and TRBJ2-7, and the D gene may be TRBD2, 7 bases matching. The CDR3 spans 15 residues, from the cysteine through the phenylalanine. The kept DNA is CDR3 alone, 45 bases in frame from the first base. The germline V gene sets CDR1 to MNHEY and CDR2 to SVGAGI. V is reduced by 2 bases and J by 2 bases, leaving a spacing of 13 bases between them.